This T cell receptor beta chain was documented in a study of a mutant IDH1 vaccine in newly diagnosed glioma. Notes on the study in general: Pseudoprogression apparently lacked any relation to changes in top peripheral T cell clonotypes.

Documented time point: baseline, week 1 (first vaccination visit). Treatment here: pre-vaccination baseline after standard-of-care therapy. As concerns this clone: The antigen is not known.

The assay was immunoSEQ multiplex PCR, and TCRdb's table has in-frame clones only and misses some. The sample lists about 35,000 clones; approximately 91% were seen once. Germline V gene lookup returns CDR1 MGHRA and CDR2 YSYEKL. This CDR3 has 17 amino acids. The trim removed 6 bases at V and 3 bases at J, leaving 14 bases unmatched. The sequenced sample was PBMCs, obtained from a glioma patient treated with radiotherapy, temozolomide or both. V gene TRBV4-1 combines with J gene TRBJ2-7, with 10 bases matching TRBD1. The receptor was isolated from a woman aged 40 to 50 with glioma. This chain's CDR3 is CASSQYRDRGLVYEQYF. The CDR3 DNA reads TGCGCCAGCAGTCAATACCGGGACAGGGGTCTGGTCTACGAGCAGTACTTC.